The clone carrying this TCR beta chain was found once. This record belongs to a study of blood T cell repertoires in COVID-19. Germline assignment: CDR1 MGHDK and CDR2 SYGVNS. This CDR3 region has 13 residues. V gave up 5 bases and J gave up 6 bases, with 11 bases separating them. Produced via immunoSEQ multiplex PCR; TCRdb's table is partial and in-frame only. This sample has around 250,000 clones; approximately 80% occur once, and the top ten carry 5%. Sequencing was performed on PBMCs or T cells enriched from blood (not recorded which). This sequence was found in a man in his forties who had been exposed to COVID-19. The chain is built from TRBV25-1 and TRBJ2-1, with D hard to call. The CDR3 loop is CASSSPPGNEQFF. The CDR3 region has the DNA TGTGCCAGCAGTAGCCCTCCGGGCAATGAGCAGTTCTTC.